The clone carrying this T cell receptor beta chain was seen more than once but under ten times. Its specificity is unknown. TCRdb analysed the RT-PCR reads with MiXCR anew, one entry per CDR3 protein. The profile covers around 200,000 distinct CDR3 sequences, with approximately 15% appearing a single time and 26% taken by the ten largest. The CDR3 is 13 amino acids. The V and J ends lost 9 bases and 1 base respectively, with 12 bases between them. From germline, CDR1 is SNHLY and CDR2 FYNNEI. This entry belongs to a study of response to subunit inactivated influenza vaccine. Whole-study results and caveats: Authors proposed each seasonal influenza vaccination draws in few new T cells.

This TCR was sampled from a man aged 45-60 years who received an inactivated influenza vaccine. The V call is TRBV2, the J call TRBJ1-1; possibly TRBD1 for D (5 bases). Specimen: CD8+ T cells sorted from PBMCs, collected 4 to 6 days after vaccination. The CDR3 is CARNLGPNTEAFF. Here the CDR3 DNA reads TGTGCCAGGAACCTGGGGCCGAACACTGAAGCTTTCTTT.